A single sample is the source of the 9 T cell receptor beta chains below, sequenced in a study of cytomegalovirus exposure and HLA in healthy donors. The PCR employed 60 Vbeta primers together with 13 Jbeta primers. Sequenced by immunoSEQ multiplex PCR; TCRdb stores in-frame clones only, minus some. The table records 150,000 or so clones, around 80% of them present only once. Sequencing used PBMCs. These receptors all stem from a woman in her 40s in good health and CMV-seropositive.

CDR3 in DNA: TGTGCCAGCAGCTGGCAGGGCTCTGGAAACACCATATATTTT. It codes for CASSWQGSGNTIYF. The V and J genes are TRBV11-1 and TRBJ1-3; TRBD1 might be the D (5 bases). The germline gives CDR1 SGHAT, CDR2 FQDESV (reference sequence). V lost 4 bases and J 0 bases, leaving 7 bases between the germline ends. The CDR3 totals 14 residues.

As DNA, the CDR3 is TGTGCCAGCAGTTTATCCGGGTTGGGTGGCTACACCTTC. Protein: CASSLSGLGGYTF. The rearrangement links TRBV28 to TRBJ1-2; D is undetermined. V lost 1 base and J 7 bases, leaving 10 bases between the germline ends. Germline V CDR1 and CDR2: MDHEN, SYDVKM. The CDR3 sequence is 13 residues long.

The chain combines TRBV5-1 with TRBJ2-1; no clear D. The CDR3 consists of 13 residues. V was trimmed by 4 bases and J by 7 bases, leaving 12 bases between them. The germline V gene encodes CDR1 SGHRS and CDR2 YFSETQ. The chain's CDR3 is CASSPPLVNEQFF. The CDR3 DNA is TGCGCCAGCAGCCCCCCCCTCGTAAATGAGCAGTTCTTC.

The V and J genes are TRBV10-2 and TRBJ1-5; 9 nucleotides match TRBD1. Germline CDR1 is WSHSY and CDR2 is SAAADI. J was trimmed by 6 bases and V by 6 bases; bases with no gene match: 9. This CDR3 is built from 15 residues. The CDR3 coding sequence is TGCGCCAGCAGAACAACAGGGGGCGCGGGTCAGCCCCAGCATTTT. Encoded protein: CASRTTGGAGQPQHF.

The chain links TRBV19 to TRBJ1-6; D gene ambiguous. CDR1 LNHDA and CDR2 SQIVND come from the germline V gene (reference sequence). The CDR3 totals 17 residues. Trimming cost V 5 bases and J 8 bases, with 22 bases left between them. For the CDR3, the DNA is TGTGCCAGTAGTCTGCGGGCAGGCAAAACGCGGGATTCACCCCTCCACTTT. This encodes CASSLRAGKTRDSPLHF.

The chain links TRBV6-1 to TRBJ2-5; 7 bases agree with TRBD2. Germline V lookup: CDR1 MNHNS, CDR2 SASEGT. V shed 5 bases, J shed 4 bases, and the junction held 1 base outside the gene matches. This CDR3 has 12 amino acids. Here the CDR3 reads CASSWGGETQYF. DNA of the CDR3: TGTGCCAGCAGTTGGGGGGGAGAGACCCAGTACTTC.

The chain is built from TRBV30 and TRBJ1-4; 8 bases fit TRBD1. The CDR3 has 14 residues. In germline, CDR1 is GTSNPN, CDR2 SVGIG (reference sequence). Unmatched junction bases numbered 6, after V lost 0 bases and J lost 9 bases. The CDR3 is CAWSVRDRNQKLFF. The CDR3 DNA follows: TGTGCCTGGAGTGTAAGGGACAGGAATCAAAAACTGTTTTTT.

To note about this clone: Sequence at one end of the junction differs from germline and may be a read error. The rearrangement links TRBV19 to TRBJ2-6; 7 bases align to TRBD2. Looked up from germline, CDR1 is LNHDA and CDR2 is SQIVND (reference sequence). This CDR3 spans 18 amino acids. The CDR3: CASSLGEGPISGANGLTF. The CDR3 nucleotides read TGTGCCAGTAGTCTCGGGGAGGGCCCGATCTCTGGGGCCAACGGCCTGACTTTC.

In its sample, this clone was seen a few times. One end of the junction varies from germline; a read error may be responsible. The chain couples TRBV28 to TRBJ2-6, with D possibly matching TRBD1 (5 bases). CDR1 is MDHEN and CDR2 is SYDVKM in the germline V gene. The CDR3 totals 18 residues. The DNA for the CDR3 is TGTGCCAGCAGTTCCGCCCCTTCTCCGTTCTCTGGGGCCAACGGCCTGACTTTC. It encodes CASSSAPSPFSGANGLTF. Full variable domain (rest looked up from reference TRBV28 and TRBJ2-6): DVKVTQSSRYLVKRTGEKVFLECVQDMDHENMFWYRQDPGLGLRLIYFSYDVKMKEKGDIPEGYSVSREKKERFSLILESASTNQTSMYLCASSSAPSPFSGANGLTFGAGSRLTVL.